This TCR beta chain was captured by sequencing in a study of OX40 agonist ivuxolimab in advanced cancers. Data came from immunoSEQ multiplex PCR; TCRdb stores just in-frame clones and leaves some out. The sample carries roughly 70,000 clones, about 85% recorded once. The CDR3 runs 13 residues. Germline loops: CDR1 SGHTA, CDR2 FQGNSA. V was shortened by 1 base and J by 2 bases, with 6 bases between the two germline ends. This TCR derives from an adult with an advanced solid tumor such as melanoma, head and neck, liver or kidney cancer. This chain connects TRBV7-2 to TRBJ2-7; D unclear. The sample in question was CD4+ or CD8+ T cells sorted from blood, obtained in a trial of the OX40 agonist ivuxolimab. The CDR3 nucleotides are TGTGCCAGCAGCTTAGTGTACCCCTACGAGCAGTACTTC. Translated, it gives CASSLVYPYEQYF.